This record concerns one TCR beta chain sequence. A junction boundary mismatches the germline segment, possibly from a read error. The data derive from a study of blood T cells in healthy people across ages. Together with a sample-barcoded 5' primer, a J-beta primer mix was included in a second PCR lasting roughly 7 to 11 cycles. TCRdb called the 5' RACE reads again in MiXCR, with one record for every CDR3 protein. The table shows about 570,000 distinct CDR3 sequences, with 27% occurring only once. CDR3 length equals 16 residues. Germline CDR1 DFQATT, CDR2 SNEGSKA (reference sequence). The TCR sequence derives from a woman in her sixties or seventies in good health. The chain combines TRBV20-1 with TRBJ2-2, with TRBD2 matching over 15 bases. Sequencing was done on a sample of blood. CDR3 nucleotide sequence: TGCAGTGCTAGAGGGGGGACTAGCGGGGGGTCCGGGGAGCTGTCTTTT. The encoded protein is CSARGGTSGGSGELSF.